One and the same sample provided the 26 T cell receptor beta chains below, sequenced in a study of T-cell reconstitution after alpha-beta-depleted transplantation in children. Unique molecular identifiers were built into the TCRbeta library. TCRdb re-called the PCR reads with MiXCR, one entry per CDR3 protein. This sample carries a few hundred thousand distinct CDR3 sequences, approximately 9% of them seen once, and the ten largest clones take around 6.2%. The starting material was PBMCs from the stem cell graft donor, obtained from the stem cell graft. These receptors originate from a human donor who donated a stem cell graft to a child with acute lymphoblastic leukemia.

This clonotype was seen ten or more times. CDR3 nucleotide sequence: TGTGCCAGTAGTATGAGGGCGCGGGCAGAGACCCAGTACTTC. The encoded protein is CASSMRARAETQYF. The rearrangement joins TRBV19 to TRBJ2-5; the D gene is possibly TRBD2 (5 bases). Trimming took 3 bases from V and 4 from J, leaving 12 bases between them. Germline assignment: CDR1 LNHDA and CDR2 SQIVND (reference sequence). The CDR3 runs to 14 residues.

The rearrangement links TRBV5-5 to TRBJ2-5, with D unclear. The CDR3 consists of 14 residues. Germline lookup yields CDR1 SGHKS and CDR2 YYEKEE (reference sequence). Trimming cost V 0 bases and J 2 bases, with 8 bases left between them. In DNA, the CDR3 is TGTGCCAGCAGCTTGGTGAGGATTCAAGAGACCCAGTACTTC. As protein: CASSLVRIQETQYF.

This clonotype was seen many times. The chain has TRBV5-6 and TRBJ2-3; 10 bases fit TRBD1. Losses at the gene ends were 4 bases for V and 4 bases for J; bases not matched to a gene: 18. The germline gives CDR1 SGHDT, CDR2 YYEEEE. The CDR3 totals 19 residues. CDR3 in amino acids: CASSLLLVDPGQGSDTQYF. The CDR3 DNA sequence: TGTGCCAGCAGCCTCCTGTTGGTCGACCCGGGACAGGGGTCAGATACGCAGTATTTT.

This clonotype was seen many times. The gene calls are TRBV12-3 or TRBV12-4 and TRBJ1-5; TRBD1 agrees at 8 bases. This CDR3 is 15 amino acids long. V was clipped by 3 bases and J by 1 base; unmatched bases: 2. For the CDR3, the DNA is TGTGCCAGCAGTTTCGGACAGGGCAGCAATCAGCCCCAGCATTTT. This sequence encodes CASSFGQGSNQPQHF.

The chain uses TRBV7-8 and TRBJ2-1; D call uncertain. The germline CDR1 and CDR2 sequences are SGHVS and FQNEAQ. The CDR3 is made up of 15 amino acids. Trimming removed 4 bases from V and 2 bases from J, with 12 bases in between. The DNA for the CDR3 is TGTGCCAGCAGCTCCGGTTTGGGCCCCTACAATGAGCAGTTCTTC. This codes for CASSSGLGPYNEQFF.

This clonotype was observed at least ten times. The chain employs TRBV10-1 and TRBJ2-1; 7 bases match TRBD1. The CDR3 loop spans 15 amino acids. Germline CDR1 WNHNN, CDR2 SYGVQD (reference sequence). V was pared by 5 bases and J by 0 bases, with 4 bases of the junction left unmatched. CDR3 coding DNA: TGCGCCAGCAGTAGGACAGGAAGCTCCTACAATGAGCAGTTCTTC. As protein: CASSRTGSSYNEQFF.

This clonotype occurred a few times. The J gene is TRBJ1-1, the V gene TRBV5-8; no clear D gene. The V gene's germline CDR1 is SGHTS and CDR2 YDEGEE. This CDR3 has 14 residues. V was trimmed by 4 bases and J by 3 bases, leaving 13 bases between them. CDR3 amino acids: CASSPRTGYTEAFF. As DNA, the CDR3 is TGTGCCAGCAGCCCTAGGACGGGTTACACTGAAGCTTTCTTT.

The sample holds many counts of this clonotype. CDR3 residues: CASSVRTVSLTDTQYF. CDR3 DNA sequence: TGTGCCAGCAGCGTAAGGACAGTTTCACTCACAGATACGCAGTATTTT. The V and J genes are TRBV5-6 and TRBJ2-3, with D perhaps TRBD1 (6 bases). The CDR3 length is 16 residues. The V gene lost 4 bases and the J gene lost 2 bases, with 17 bases spanning the gap. In germline, CDR1 is SGHDT, CDR2 YYEEEE. The full variable domain, its missing parts supplied by reference TRBV5-6 and TRBJ2-3, is DAGVTQSPTHLIKTRGQQVTLRCSPKSGHDTVSWYQQALGQGPQFIFQYYEEEERQRGNFPDRFSGHQFPNYSSELNVNALLLGDSALYLCASSVRTVSLTDTQYFGPGTRLTVL.

This clonotype has a handful of counts. The chain combines TRBV5-1 with TRBJ1-1; D is undetermined. Trimming shortened V by 4 bases and J by 0 bases, and 22 bases separated the two germline ends. The CDR3 has 18 residues. Germline V gives CDR1 SGHRS, CDR2 YFSETQ. CDR3 DNA: TGCGCCAGCAGCCCCATACAGTTAACTTCGGCCATGAACACTGAAGCTTTCTTT. Its protein product is CASSPIQLTSAMNTEAFF.

V is TRBV25-1 and J is TRBJ2-1; TRBD2 matches 11 bases. The length of the CDR3 is 17 residues. Germline trimming cut 7 bases from V and 6 bases from J; bases unmatched to any gene: 14. Germline-derived CDR1 and CDR2 are MGHDK and SYGVNS. In nucleotides, the CDR3 is TGTGCCAGCATCCCCTGGGGGAATAGCGGGGGGGCCAATGAGCAGTTCTTC. Translating it yields CASIPWGNSGGANEQFF.

V and J are TRBV7-2 and TRBJ2-3; D gene unclear. This CDR3 comprises 13 residues. Germline CDR1 is SGHTA and CDR2 is FQGNSA. Trimming shortened V by 7 bases and J by 2 bases, and 10 bases separated the two germline ends. The CDR3 bases are TGTGCCAGCAATGAGTACTACACAGATACGCAGTATTTT. Protein sequence: CASNEYYTDTQYF.

There are many counts of this clonotype. The chain employs TRBV29-1 and TRBJ2-7, with a weak D call TRBD1 (6 bases). The germline V and J ends were trimmed by 4 bases and 7 bases, with 17 bases remaining between them. The CDR3 runs to 13 residues. The germline gives CDR1 SQVTM, CDR2 ANQGSEA. The CDR3 DNA follows: TGCAGCGTTGTTGGCGTCAGGGGAGAAGAGCAGTACTTC. Its protein is CSVVGVRGEEQYF.

There are a few counts of this clonotype. The rearrangement links TRBV12-3 or TRBV12-4 to TRBJ1-1; D gene unclear. V was shortened by 3 bases and J by 5 bases, with 10 bases between the two germline ends. This CDR3 has 13 residues. Here the CDR3 DNA reads TGTGCCAGCAGTTTTGGTGACGTAACTGAAGCTTTCTTT. This sequence encodes CASSFGDVTEAFF.

This clonotype has only a few counts. This chain joins TRBV24-1 and TRBJ1-2; 8 nucleotides match TRBD1. Germline CDR1 KGHDR, CDR2 SFDVKD. This CDR3 comprises 16 residues. The V segment lost 3 bases and the J segment 4 bases; nucleotides outside the gene matches: 9. The CDR3: CATSDPRTGPSYGYTF. DNA of the CDR3: TGTGCCACCAGTGATCCCCGGACAGGGCCCAGCTATGGCTACACCTTC.

This clonotype was seen more than once but under ten times. V is TRBV28 and J is TRBJ2-5, with D uncertain. CDR3 length equals 13 residues. V lost 3 bases, J lost 4 bases, and 9 bases lay in between. The V gene's germline CDR1 is MDHEN and CDR2 SYDVKM. For the CDR3, the DNA is TGTGCCAGCAGTTTGAGAGAGCGAGAGACCCAGTACTTC. It specifies CASSLRERETQYF.

This clonotype was recorded many times. The genes are TRBV21-1 and TRBJ1-1. TRBV21-1 is a pseudogene segment. This CDR3 has 13 amino acids. CDR3 sequence reads: CASSKDLHTEAFF. The CDR3 DNA follows: TGTGCCAGCAGCAAAGACCTTCACACTGAAGCTTTCTTT.

The chain joins TRBV12-3 or TRBV12-4 to TRBJ1-6, with a weak D call TRBD1 (6 bases). The CDR3 spans 18 residues. Trimming stripped 5 bases from V and 2 bases from J, with 19 bases between. The CDR3 bases are TGTGCCAGCAGTCTGCCCCGAGGGGGAGATCCCTATAATTCACCCCTCCACTTT. Translating gives CASSLPRGGDPYNSPLHF.

Many counts were recorded for this clonotype. The rearrangement uses TRBV12-3 or TRBV12-4 and TRBJ2-7; D possibly matches TRBD1 or TRBD2 (5 bases each). CDR3 size: 16 residues. V dropped 7 bases and J dropped 2 bases, with 21 bases sitting between them. The DNA of the CDR3 is TGTGCCAGCACCGGGGCGATATCCTTACCGACCTACGAGCAGTACTTC. It codes for CASTGAISLPTYEQYF.

There are many counts of this clonotype. The rearrangement uses TRBV6-1 and TRBJ2-2; 8 nucleotides align to TRBD1. Trimming removed 6 bases from V and 7 bases from J; junction bases left unmatched: 7. The CDR3 length is 14 residues. Germline V gene data show CDR1 as MNHNS and CDR2 as SASEGT. The CDR3 coding sequence is TGTGCCAGCAGACCGGGACAGGCGGGCGGGGAGCTGTTTTTT. Translating it yields CASRPGQAGGELFF.

This chain joins TRBV4-3 and TRBJ2-7, with 7 nucleotides matching TRBD1. J lost 0 bases, V lost 0 bases, and 2 bases had no gene match. This CDR3 has 15 amino acids. Germline-derived CDR1 and CDR2 are LGHNA and YSLEER. The CDR3 spells CASSQEGTASYEQYF. For the CDR3, the DNA is TGCGCCAGCAGCCAAGAAGGGACAGCCTCCTACGAGCAGTACTTC.

The sample holds a few counts of this clonotype. V and J are TRBV24-1 and TRBJ2-1; the D is unclear. Trimming left V 1 base short and J 6 bases short, with 9 bases between. The CDR3 contains 14 residues. The germline gives CDR1 KGHDR, CDR2 SFDVKD. In DNA form, the CDR3 reads TGTGCCACCAGTGATTTCGACCGACCCAATGAGCAGTTCTTC. This translates into CATSDFDRPNEQFF.

The chain employs TRBV21-1 and TRBJ1-1; the DNA was not compared with TRBD1, the D call given in the table. TRBV21-1 is designated a pseudogene. This CDR3 region has 19 residues. The CDR3 loop reads CASSKEQVKRGVCDTEAFF. The CDR3 nucleotides read TGTGCCAGCAGCAAAGAGCAGGTTAAAAGGGGCGTGTGCGACACTGAAGCTTTCTTT.

The chain couples TRBV7-8 to TRBJ2-5; 8 bases align to TRBD2. Germline V gene sequence: CDR1 SGHVS, CDR2 FQNEAQ. This CDR3 is 16 amino acids long. The V and J ends lost 4 bases and 2 bases, in that order; junction bases with no gene match: 9. The chain's CDR3 is CASSSLGAGGQETQYF. The CDR3 nucleotides are TGTGCCAGCAGCTCCCTAGGGGCGGGGGGACAAGAGACCCAGTACTTC.

This clonotype was observed many times. V gene TRBV5-1 combines with J gene TRBJ1-1, with unresolved D. The CDR3 has 14 residues. The V gene's germline CDR1 is SGHRS and CDR2 YFSETQ. V was trimmed by 1 base and J by 4 bases, leaving 11 bases between them. DNA of the CDR3: TGCGCCAGCAGCTTGTTGTCTACGGGCACTGAAGCTTTCTTT. Translation: CASSLLSTGTEAFF.

CDR3 in amino acids: CASSRDKLGTEAFF. DNA for the CDR3: TGTGCCAGCAGTCGGGATAAATTAGGGACTGAAGCTTTCTTT. The rearrangement uses TRBV12-3 or TRBV12-4 and TRBJ1-1, with no clear D. Trimming removed 5 bases from V and 5 bases from J, with 15 bases in between. CDR3 size: 14 residues.

This chain connects TRBV5-6 to TRBJ2-2; 10 bases map to TRBD2. The CDR3 contains 16 residues. J lost 5 bases, V lost 3 bases, and 7 bases had no gene match. Per the germline V gene, CDR1 is SGHDT and CDR2 is YYEEEE. As DNA, the CDR3 is TGTGCCAGCAGCTGGCGGACTAGCGGACGGACCGGGGAGCTGTTTTTT. Translating gives CASSWRTSGRTGELFF. Combining the CDR3 with reference TRBV5-6 and TRBJ2-2 gives the whole variable domain DAGVTQSPTHLIKTRGQQVTLRCSPKSGHDTVSWYQQALGQGPQFIFQYYEEEERQRGNFPDRFSGHQFPNYSSELNVNALLLGDSALYLCASSWRTSGRTGELFFGEGSRLTVL.